These 27 T cell receptor beta chains came from one sample sequenced in a study of early stage breast cancer tumors (dated by TCRdb to 2016 to 2017). Library prep was done by the immunoSEQ multiplex PCR assay. Entries here come from immuneACCESS through TCRdb and include only in-frame sequences with V and J called. Some clones fail to appear in such tables; in the studies checked, an unresolved V gene covers under half of the shortfall, and the cause of the remainder is unknown. This sample has over 8,500 clones in its table, and 70% to 80% of those were observed once. The ten top clones hold 22% of the sample. The material sequenced was breast tumor tissue. The receptor set was obtained from a person aged 35 to 50 with breast cancer.

The CDR3, as DNA: TGTGCCAGCAATAGACTAGCGGGGCCCTACAATGAGCAGTTCTTC. As protein: CASNRLAGPYNEQFF. The chain employs TRBV7-2 and TRBJ2-1; 11 nucleotides align to TRBD2. The trim removed 7 bases at V and 2 bases at J, leaving 4 bases unmatched. Germline CDR1 is SGHTA and CDR2 is FQGNSA. The CDR3 is 15 amino acids.

The rearrangement uses TRBV19 and TRBJ1-2; possibly TRBD1 for D (6 bases). This CDR3 region has 11 residues. CDR1 is LNHDA, CDR2 SQIVND, per germline (reference sequence). The ends were cut back, 9 bases at V and 5 bases at J, with 10 bases in the middle. For the CDR3, the DNA is TGTGCCAGCCTACAGGGTTATGGCTACACCTTC. Amino acid sequence: CASLQGYGYTF.

This sequence joins TRBV5-4 and TRBJ2-7; maybe TRBD1 (5 bases). CDR3 length equals 13 residues. The germline V gene encodes CDR1 SGHNT and CDR2 YYREEE (reference sequence). V was cut by 4 bases and J by 7 bases, with 15 bases left in between. The CDR3 sequence: CASSATPKGEQYF. CDR3 coding DNA: TGTGCCAGCAGCGCGACCCCTAAGGGGGAGCAGTACTTC.

The V and J genes are TRBV20-1 and TRBJ2-7; D gene unclear. Germline V gene lookup returns CDR1 DFQATT and CDR2 SNEGSKA (reference sequence). Trimming removed 3 bases at V and 5 bases at J, with 8 bases between. The CDR3 runs to 11 residues. The CDR3 bases are TGCAGTGCTAGTATAATCAACGAGCAGTACTTC. Its translation is CSASIINEQYF.

This chain uses TRBV7-7 with TRBJ2-5, with 7 bases matching TRBD2. The length of the CDR3 is 14 residues. Germline CDR1 and CDR2: SSHAT and FNYEAQ (reference sequence). The CDR3 DNA is TGTGCTTCCTCGGTGGCGGGAGTTGGAGAGACCCAGTACTTC. Translating gives CASSVAGVGETQYF.

This clone appeared a single time. The J gene is TRBJ2-3, the V gene TRBV5-4, with D uncertain. Between the trimmed V and J ends, which lost 0 bases and 0 bases, there was a span of 11 bases. Looked up from germline, CDR1 is SGHNT and CDR2 is YYREEE (reference sequence). The CDR3 loop spans 16 amino acids. CDR3 sequence (DNA): TGTGCCAGCAGCTTGGAAGGCTTGGCTAGCACAGATACGCAGTATTTT. Amino acid sequence: CASSLEGLASTDTQYF.

V is TRBV19 and J is TRBJ2-7; TRBD1 matches 9 bases. The CDR3 loop spans 18 amino acids. CDR1 is LNHDA, CDR2 SQIVND, per germline (reference sequence). V dropped 4 bases and J dropped 2; count of bases not matched to a gene: 15. CDR3 in amino acids: CASSRTGTGYSKPYEQYF. CDR3 coding DNA: TGTGCCAGTAGTAGAACCGGGACAGGGTACTCCAAACCCTACGAGCAGTACTTC. Complete variable domain (other parts from reference TRBV19 and TRBJ2-7): DGGITQSPKYLFRKEGQNVTLSCEQNLNHDAMYWYRQDPGQGLRLIYYSQIVNDFQKGDIAEGYSVSREKKESFPLTVTSAQKNPTAFYLCASSRTGTGYSKPYEQYFGPGTRLTVT.

The chain joins TRBV7-2 to TRBJ2-3; TRBD2 matches 11 bases. V was pared by 5 bases and J by 5 bases, with 9 bases of the junction left unmatched. The CDR3 totals 16 residues. Germline CDR1 is SGHTA and CDR2 is FQGNSA. CDR3 sequence: CASSPATSGSRDTQYF. The CDR3 nucleotides are TGTGCCAGCAGCCCAGCAACTAGCGGGAGTCGAGATACGCAGTATTTT.

The V call is TRBV30, the J call TRBJ1-2; D uncertain. The V end lost 0 bases, the J end lost 8 bases, and 16 bases lay between the germline ends. Germline V gene lookup returns CDR1 GTSNPN and CDR2 SVGIG (reference sequence). This CDR3 has 14 residues. In DNA, the CDR3 is TGTGCCTGGAGTGTACGACATTGGATATGGGGCTACACCTTC. This sequence encodes CAWSVRHWIWGYTF.

The rearrangement uses TRBV6-1 and TRBJ2-2; maybe TRBD2 (5 bases). The CDR3 totals 15 residues. CDR1 and CDR2 (germline): MNHNS, SASEGT. The V and J ends lost 6 bases and 4 bases respectively, with 15 bases between them. The CDR3 is CASRGRAAATGELFF. DNA for the CDR3: TGTGCCAGCAGGGGCCGAGCGGCGGCCACCGGGGAGCTGTTTTTT.

The J gene is TRBJ1-2, the V gene TRBV6-5, with no clear D. The CDR3 is made up of 13 amino acids. Trimming took off 6 bases at V and 0 bases at J, with 8 bases between the two ends. Germline CDR1 MNHEY, CDR2 SVGAGI. The CDR3 region is CASSTAPNYGYTF. CDR3 DNA sequence: TGTGCCAGCAGCACAGCCCCTAACTATGGCTACACCTTC.

V gene TRBV19 combines with J gene TRBJ1-1; D not certain. CDR1 is LNHDA and CDR2 is SQIVND in the germline V gene (reference sequence). V was cut by 5 bases and J by 0 bases, with 22 bases left in between. This CDR3 is 18 amino acids long. CDR3 amino acids: CASSPSGLGIELNTEAFF. In nucleotides, the CDR3 is TGTGCCAGTAGTCCCTCCGGGCTGGGGATCGAACTGAACACTGAAGCTTTCTTT. The entire variable domain, with the rest obtained from reference TRBV19 and TRBJ1-1, is as follows: DGGITQSPKYLFRKEGQNVTLSCEQNLNHDAMYWYRQDPGQGLRLIYYSQIVNDFQKGDIAEGYSVSREKKESFPLTVTSAQKNPTAFYLCASSPSGLGIELNTEAFFGQGTRLTVV.

The chain employs TRBV11-3 and TRBJ2-7; D ambiguous. Trimming left V 5 bases short and J 2 bases short, with 16 bases between. This CDR3 has 15 residues. CDR1 is SGHNT and CDR2 is YENEEA in the germline V gene. CDR3 region: CASSKTQSPAYEQYF. The CDR3 bases are TGTGCCAGCAGCAAGACGCAAAGCCCCGCCTACGAGCAGTACTTC.

V and J are TRBV29-1 and TRBJ2-1; the match to TRBD1 covers 7 bases. Germline values: CDR1 SQVTM, CDR2 ANQGSEA. J gave up 3 bases and V 1 base, and 6 bases lay outside the gene matches. The CDR3 runs 15 residues. The CDR3 sequence is CSVEGRDRIYNEQFF. CDR3 in DNA: TGCAGCGTTGAAGGCCGGGACAGAATCTACAATGAGCAGTTCTTC.

The chain has TRBV5-1 and TRBJ2-1, with 10 bases identical to TRBD2. After removal of 0 bases from V and 6 bases from J, the junction contained 15 bases not matched to a gene. The CDR3 is 19 residues long. Germline V gene sequence: CDR1 SGHRS, CDR2 YFSETQ. The CDR3 DNA is TGCGCCAGCAGCTTGGGGGGGGCTAGCGGGAGAGGCGGAAGCAATGAGCAGTTCTTC. Translated, it gives CASSLGGASGRGGSNEQFF.

V usage is TRBV18 and J usage is TRBJ2-3; TRBD1 agrees at 8 bases. There are 14 residues in the CDR3. V dropped 4 bases and J dropped 5; count of bases not matched to a gene: 5. CDR1 KGHSH and CDR2 LQKENI come from the germline V gene. The CDR3 is CASSQGQGEDTQYF. The CDR3 nucleotides read TGTGCCAGCTCACAAGGACAGGGTGAAGATACGCAGTATTTT.

In its sample, this clone ranks as medium-sized. The chain carries TRBV27 and TRBJ1-2, with D possibly matching TRBD1 (6 bases). Germline CDR1 and CDR2: MNHEY and SMNVEV (reference sequence). V dropped 5 bases and J dropped 1 base, with 11 bases sitting between them. This CDR3 comprises 14 residues. Here the CDR3 DNA reads TGTGCCAGCAGTACACACAGGGTTAACTATGGCTACACCTTC. This codes for CASSTHRVNYGYTF.

This chain links TRBV19 with TRBJ1-1; 8 bases agree with TRBD1. V trimming: 6 bases; J trimming: 1 base; junction bases outside the gene matches: 7. Germline-derived CDR1 and CDR2 are LNHDA and SQIVND (reference sequence). The CDR3 is 15 amino acids. The CDR3 spells CASSGQGRRNTEAFF. The CDR3 DNA follows: TGTGCCAGTAGCGGACAGGGAAGGCGGAACACTGAAGCTTTCTTT.

This clone was seen a handful of times. The V and J genes are TRBV5-4 and TRBJ2-7; D gene unclear. V was pared by 1 base and J by 2 bases, with 4 bases between. The CDR3 loop spans 12 amino acids. The germline V gene has CDR1 SGHNT and CDR2 YYREEE (reference sequence). The CDR3 protein is CASSLWPYEQYF. Written as DNA, the CDR3 is TGTGCCAGCAGCTTGTGGCCCTACGAGCAGTACTTC.

This clone was counted a single time. V and J are TRBV19 and TRBJ1-1; no clear D gene. V gave up 7 bases and J gave up 0 bases, with 9 bases separating them. The CDR3 sequence is 13 residues long. CDR1 is LNHDA and CDR2 is SQIVND in the germline V gene (reference sequence). The CDR3 nucleotides are TGTGCCAGTATCGGAACCCTGAACACTGAAGCTTTCTTT. Amino acids: CASIGTLNTEAFF.

The chain couples TRBV19 to TRBJ2-1, with 9 bases that match TRBD1. The CDR3 contains 15 residues. Trimming at V came to 3 bases and at J to 6 bases, leaving 6 bases not matched to a gene. CDR1 is LNHDA, CDR2 SQIVND, per germline (reference sequence). Here the CDR3 reads CASSIPGQGGNEQFF. The CDR3 DNA reads as TGTGCCAGTAGTATCCCGGGACAGGGAGGCAATGAGCAGTTCTTC. Supplemented by reference TRBV19 and TRBJ2-1, the full variable domain reads DGGITQSPKYLFRKEGQNVTLSCEQNLNHDAMYWYRQDPGQGLRLIYYSQIVNDFQKGDIAEGYSVSREKKESFPLTVTSAQKNPTAFYLCASSIPGQGGNEQFFGPGTRLTVL.

This clone was counted only a few times. This chain uses TRBV19 with TRBJ1-1; D is perhaps TRBD1 (6 bases). The germline V and J ends were trimmed by 3 bases and 5 bases, with 13 bases remaining between them. The CDR3 has 14 residues. Germline V gene data show CDR1 as LNHDA and CDR2 as SQIVND (reference sequence). This CDR3 is CASSMITGFTEAFF. DNA for the CDR3: TGTGCCAGTAGTATGATCACAGGGTTTACTGAAGCTTTCTTT.

The chain couples TRBV6-8 to TRBJ1-1; unclear D gene. This CDR3 region has 10 residues. Germline V CDR1 and CDR2: MNHGY, SAAAGT. Trimming stripped 6 bases from V and 4 bases from J, with 3 bases between. This chain's CDR3 is CASRTTEAFF. The CDR3 nucleotides are TGTGCCAGCAGAACCACTGAAGCTTTCTTT.

The chain links TRBV7-8 to TRBJ2-1, with D perhaps matching TRBD2 (5 bases). This CDR3 is built from 14 residues. V lost 4 bases and J lost 9, with 16 bases in between. The germline V gene has CDR1 SGHVS and CDR2 FQNEAQ. The CDR3 DNA reads as TGTGCCAGCAGCTCCCCCTCTAGCATCGGTGAGCAGTTCTTC. Translation: CASSSPSSIGEQFF.

This sequence joins TRBV6-1 and TRBJ1-2; TRBD1 matches at 7 bases. Unmatched junction bases numbered 3, after V lost 1 base and J lost 7 bases. Germline loops: CDR1 MNHNS, CDR2 SASEGT. The CDR3 covers 13 residues. The CDR3 loop is CASSEGQGGGYTF. The CDR3 DNA reads TGTGCCAGCAGTGAAGGGCAGGGGGGTGGCTACACCTTC.

The V call is TRBV28, the J call TRBJ2-1; 7 nucleotides agree with TRBD2. CDR1 MDHEN and CDR2 SYDVKM come from the germline V gene. V lost 6 bases to trimming and J lost 4 bases; unmatched junction nucleotides: 12. This CDR3 region has 16 residues. CDR3 DNA sequence: TGTGCCAGCAGCACCCTGGGGGGGAGTAGATACAATGAGCAGTTCTTC. Translation: CASSTLGGSRYNEQFF.

By proportion, this clone is medium-sized (0.01 to 0.1%). The chain couples TRBV7-9 to TRBJ2-7; TRBD1 matches at 8 bases. Germline values: CDR1 SEHNR, CDR2 FQNEAQ (reference sequence). The CDR3 spans 14 residues. Trimming at V came to 5 bases and at J to 2 bases, leaving 5 bases not matched to a gene. This CDR3 reads CASSPRQGPYEQYF. For the CDR3, the DNA is TGTGCCAGCAGCCCGAGACAGGGGCCCTACGAGCAGTACTTC. Full variable domain (outside the CDR3, taken from reference TRBV7-9 and TRBJ2-7): DTGVSQNPRHKITKRGQNVTFRCDPISEHNRLYWYRQTLGQGPEFLTYFQNEAQLEKSRLLSDRFSAERPKGSFSTLEIQRTEQGDSAMYLCASSPRQGPYEQYFGPGTRLTVT.